This T cell receptor (beta chain) was sequenced during a study of chemoradiotherapy in HPV16-positive cancers. The CDR3 is 16 amino acids. Germline loops: CDR1 MNHEY, CDR2 SMNVEV (reference sequence). After removal of 5 bases from V and 0 bases from J, the junction contained 5 bases not matched to a gene. Turning to this clone: The target antigen is unknown.

Study-wide points: Candidate HPV-specific clones and E7-related TCR motifs grew in tumor during treatment.

Here immunoSEQ multiplex PCR was the method, and the copy in TCRdb shows in-frame clones only, minus some. The data show some 34,000 clones, 92% seen once. The source material was blood, sampled from a patient who underwent chemoradiotherapy. The source is a human donor with HPV-associated anogenital cancer. The V and J genes are TRBV27 and TRBJ1-5; TRBD1 agrees at 9 bases. CDR3 in amino acids: CASSPGTGFSNQPQHF. The CDR3 DNA reads as TGTGCCAGCAGTCCGGGGACAGGGTTTAGCAATCAGCCCCAGCATTTT.